A selection of T cell receptor beta chains follows, all from one sample in a study of blood T cell repertoires in COVID-19. The table came from immunoSEQ multiplex PCR; TCRdb's copy has only in-frame clones and leaves some out. Among about 370,000 clones listed, 70% to 90% were seen once. The specimen sequenced was peripheral blood. The receptors originated from a woman between 25 and 40 years old with COVID-19, enrolled during active disease. Both conserved end residues are part of each CDR3. A D gene is named only where the DNA matches it firmly. Where a row states a size, it is once, few, many or the class of an expanded clone; other rows omit it.

V gene	J gene	clone size	D gene	CDR3 protein	CDR3 DNA
TRBV10-1	TRBJ2-2	.	TRBD2	CASSRTRSGELFF	TGCGCCAGCAGCCGGACTAGAAGTGGGGAGCTGTTTTTT
TRBV5-1	TRBJ2-3	.	.	CASSLGLSFLASTTDTQYF	TGCGCCAGCAGCTTGGGCTTATCCTTTCTAGCTTCCACCACAGATACGCAGTATTTT
TRBV7-9	TRBJ2-1	.	TRBD1	CASSPYGQGRGSYNEQFF	TGTGCCAGCAGCCCCTATGGACAGGGGAGGGGCTCCTACAATGAGCAGTTCTTC
TRBV5-5	TRBJ2-2	.	TRBD1	CASSQLGQGDGELFF	TGTGCCAGCAGCCAATTGGGGCAGGGGGACGGGGAGCTGTTTTTT
TRBV10-1	TRBJ2-7	.	.	CASSGGPGGVDSYEQYF	TGCGCCAGCAGTGGGGGCCCGGGGGGCGTTGATTCCTACGAGCAGTACTTC
TRBV5-5	TRBJ2-1	once	TRBD2	CASSGGLGVANEQFF	TGTGCCAGCAGCGGGGGACTAGGCGTGGCCAATGAGCAGTTCTTC
TRBV19	TRBJ2-1	.	.	CASSILESSYNEQFF	TGTGCCAGTAGTATACTAGAATCCTCCTACAATGAGCAGTTCTTC
TRBV5-5	TRBJ1-1	.	.	CASRLFADTEAFF	TGTGCCAGCCGGCTATTTGCGGACACTGAAGCTTTCTTT
TRBV30	TRBJ2-7	.	TRBD2	CAWNAGVNTYEQYF	TGTGCCTGGAATGCGGGAGTAAACACCTACGAGCAGTACTTC
TRBV7-6	TRBJ2-7	.	TRBD2	CASSFETGTSGNYEQYF	TGTGCCAGCAGCTTTGAGACAGGGACTAGCGGGAACTACGAGCAGTACTTC
TRBV2	TRBJ1-5	.	TRBD1	CASSADREIQPQHF	TGTGCCAGCAGCGCGGACAGGGAGATTCAGCCCCAGCATTTT
TRBV6-6	TRBJ2-7	.	.	CASSYSVREQYF	TGTGCCAGCAGTTACTCGGTTAGAGAGCAGTACTTC
TRBV5-5	TRBJ2-7	.	TRBD1	CASSPGTAYEQYF	TGTGCCAGCAGCCCCGGGACAGCCTACGAGCAGTACTTC
TRBV21-1	TRBJ2-7	.	.	CASSKESRSTYEQYF	TGTGCCAGCAGCAAAGAATCGAGGAGCACCTACGAGCAGTACTTC
TRBV1	TRBJ2-1	.	.	CTSSQDPYGPGEQFF	TGCACCAGCAGCCAAGACCCCTATGGCCCGGGTGAGCAGTTCTTC
TRBV19	TRBJ2-7	.	.	CASSLGAQAYEQYF	TGTGCCAGTAGCCTGGGGGCGCAGGCCTACGAGCAGTACTTC
TRBV5-1	TRBJ2-7	.	.	CASGGGPGYEQYF	TGCGCCAGCGGTGGAGGCCCCGGGTACGAGCAGTACTTC
TRBV6-4	TRBJ2-3	.	TRBD2	CASSDSSGRGTDTQYF	TGTGCCAGCAGTGACTCAAGCGGGAGAGGGACAGATACGCAGTATTTT
TRBV14	TRBJ2-7	.	TRBD2	CASSLGLWNEQYF	TGTGCCAGCAGCCTGGGACTATGGAACGAGCAGTACTTC
TRBV3-1/TRBV3-2	TRBJ1-2	once	.	CASRRGIGYTF	TGTGCCAGCAGACGAGGGATTGGCTACACCTTC
TRBV5-1	TRBJ2-5	.	.	CASSFPEETQYF	TGCGCCAGCAGCTTCCCGGAGGAGACCCAGTACTTC
TRBV24-1	TRBJ2-5	.	.	CATSDPSLETQYF	TGTGCCACCAGTGATCCTAGCTTGGAGACCCAGTACTTC
TRBV27	TRBJ2-1	.	TRBD2	CASSLASSGIPEFF	TGTGCCAGCAGTTTAGCATCCAGCGGGATTCCGGAGTTCTTC
TRBV7-9	TRBJ2-7	.	TRBD1	CASSLVQGVYEQYF	TGTGCCAGCAGCTTAGTCCAGGGGGTTTACGAGCAGTACTTC
TRBV28	TRBJ2-1	once	TRBD2	CASSLSGRIEQFF	TGTGCCAGCAGTTTATCCGGGAGGATTGAGCAGTTCTTC
TRBV7-6	TRBJ1-4	.	TRBD1	CASSLGAGGTNEKLFF	TGTGCCAGCAGCTTAGGGGCAGGGGGAACTAATGAAAAACTGTTTTTT
TRBV4-1	TRBJ2-7	.	TRBD1	CASSLPGQGIYEQYF	TGCGCCAGCAGCCTTCCGGGACAGGGAATTTACGAGCAGTACTTC
TRBV4-1	TRBJ1-6	once	TRBD1	CASGGQGNSPLHF	TGCGCCAGCGGAGGACAGGGGAATTCACCCCTCCACTTT
TRBV7-8	TRBJ1-5	once	.	CASSSENLGQKGQPQHF	TGTGCCAGCAGCTCCGAAAATCTTGGACAGAAGGGTCAGCCCCAGCATTTT
TRBV5-1	TRBJ2-1	.	.	CASSLGAEHNEQFF	TGCGCCAGCAGCTTGGGGGCAGAACACAATGAGCAGTTCTTC
TRBV28	TRBJ1-5	.	TRBD1	CASRRTGGSAGNQPQHF	TGTGCCAGCAGGAGAACAGGGGGCTCGGCTGGCAATCAGCCCCAGCATTTT
TRBV7-9	TRBJ2-7	.	TRBD2	CASSPAGIDEQYF	TGTGCCAGCAGTCCAGCGGGAATCGACGAGCAGTACTTC
TRBV7-3	TRBJ2-1	once	.	CASSLSSGSSYNEQFF	TGTGCCAGCAGCTTATCAAGCGGAAGCTCCTACAATGAGCAGTTCTTC
TRBV30	TRBJ1-4	.	TRBD1	CAWSVTGTGVKLFF	TGTGCCTGGAGTGTGACCGGGACAGGGGTGAAACTGTTTTTT
TRBV9	TRBJ2-3	.	TRBD2	CASGRESVADTQYF	TGTGCCAGCGGGCGGGAGTCCGTCGCAGATACGCAGTATTTT
TRBV6-5	TRBJ1-5	.	.	CASSYPSLSNQPQHF	TGTGCCAGCAGTTACCCTAGTCTTAGCAATCAGCCCCAGCATTTT
TRBV5-1	TRBJ2-7	.	.	CASSLAGLTYEQYF	TGCGCCAGCAGCTTGGCAGGGCTGACCTACGAGCAGTACTTC
TRBV19	TRBJ1-5	.	TRBD1	CASNELGGPSNQPQHF	TGTGCCAGTAACGAATTAGGGGGCCCTAGCAATCAGCCCCAGCATTTT
TRBV6-5	TRBJ1-1	.	TRBD1	CASRPRDSLSTEAFF	TGTGCCAGCAGACCGAGGGACAGTCTCTCGACTGAAGCTTTCTTT
TRBV7-2	TRBJ2-1	.	TRBD1	CASSHTGQGLIYNEQFF	TGTGCCAGCAGCCATACGGGACAGGGACTGATTTACAATGAGCAGTTCTTC
TRBV20-1	TRBJ2-7	.	.	CSAGPLYEQYF	TGCAGTGCTGGGCCGTTATACGAGCAGTACTTC
TRBV18	TRBJ1-3	.	TRBD1	CASSLDRVNTIYF	TGTGCCAGCTCACTCGACAGGGTTAACACCATATATTTT
TRBV27	TRBJ2-1	once	.	CASSPSPPIQFF	TGTGCCAGCAGCCCTAGTCCCCCTATACAGTTCTTC
TRBV7-6	TRBJ2-7	.	TRBD1	CASSLHPGTGGYEQYF	TGTGCCAGCAGCTTACACCCCGGGACAGGGGGTTACGAGCAGTACTTC
TRBV27	TRBJ2-7	.	.	CASSFRGLASYEQYF	TGTGCCAGCAGTTTCCGAGGGCTAGCGAGCTACGAGCAGTACTTC
TRBV24-1	TRBJ1-6	once	TRBD1	CATSPGGNSPLHF	TGTGCCACCAGTCCAGGGGGTAATTCACCCCTCCACTTT
TRBV5-1	TRBJ1-1	.	.	CASSLSRLSTEAFF	TGCGCCAGCAGCTTGAGCCGGTTGAGCACTGAAGCTTTCTTT
TRBV11-2	TRBJ1-2	.	.	CASSPIRGGQNGYTF	TGTGCCAGCAGCCCGATTCGGGGGGGCCAAAATGGCTACACCTTC
TRBV19	TRBJ1-6	.	TRBD1	CASSEGAHLSPLHF	TGTGCCAGTAGTGAGGGGGCGCATCTCTCACCCCTCCACTTT